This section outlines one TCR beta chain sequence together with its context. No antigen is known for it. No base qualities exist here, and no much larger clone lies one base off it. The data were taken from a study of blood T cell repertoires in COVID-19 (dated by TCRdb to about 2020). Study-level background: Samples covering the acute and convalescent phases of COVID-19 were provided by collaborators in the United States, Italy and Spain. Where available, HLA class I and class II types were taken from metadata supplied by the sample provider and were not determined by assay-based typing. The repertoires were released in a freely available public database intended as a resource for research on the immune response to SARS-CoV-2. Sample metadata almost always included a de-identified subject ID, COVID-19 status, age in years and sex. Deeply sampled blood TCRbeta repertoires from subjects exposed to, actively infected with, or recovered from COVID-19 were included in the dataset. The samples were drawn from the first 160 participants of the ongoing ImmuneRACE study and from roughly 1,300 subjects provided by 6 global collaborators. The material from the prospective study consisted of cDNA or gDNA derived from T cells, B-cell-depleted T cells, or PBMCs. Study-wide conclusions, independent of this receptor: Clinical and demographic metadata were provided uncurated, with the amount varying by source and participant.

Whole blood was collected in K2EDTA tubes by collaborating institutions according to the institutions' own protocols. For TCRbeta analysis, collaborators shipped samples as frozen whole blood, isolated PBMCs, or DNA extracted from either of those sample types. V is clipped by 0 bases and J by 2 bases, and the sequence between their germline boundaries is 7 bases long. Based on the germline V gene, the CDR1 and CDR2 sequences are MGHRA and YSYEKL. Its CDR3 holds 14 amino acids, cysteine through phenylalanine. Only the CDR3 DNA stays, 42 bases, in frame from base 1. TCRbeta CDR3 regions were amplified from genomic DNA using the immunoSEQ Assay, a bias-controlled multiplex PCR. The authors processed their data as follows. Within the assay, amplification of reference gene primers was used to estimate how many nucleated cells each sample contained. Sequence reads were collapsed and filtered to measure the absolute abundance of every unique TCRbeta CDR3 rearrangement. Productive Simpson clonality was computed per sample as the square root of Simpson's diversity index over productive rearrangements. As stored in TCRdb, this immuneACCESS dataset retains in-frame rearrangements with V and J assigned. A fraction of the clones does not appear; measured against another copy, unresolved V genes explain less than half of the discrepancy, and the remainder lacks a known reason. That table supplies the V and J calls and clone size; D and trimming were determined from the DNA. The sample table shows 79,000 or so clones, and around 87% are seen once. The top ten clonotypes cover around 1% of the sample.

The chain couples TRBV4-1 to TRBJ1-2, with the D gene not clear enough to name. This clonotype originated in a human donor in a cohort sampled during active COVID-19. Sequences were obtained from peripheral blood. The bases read TGCGCCAGCAGCCAAGAAGCCAGGAACTATGGCTACACCTTC. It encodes CASSQEARNYGYTF.